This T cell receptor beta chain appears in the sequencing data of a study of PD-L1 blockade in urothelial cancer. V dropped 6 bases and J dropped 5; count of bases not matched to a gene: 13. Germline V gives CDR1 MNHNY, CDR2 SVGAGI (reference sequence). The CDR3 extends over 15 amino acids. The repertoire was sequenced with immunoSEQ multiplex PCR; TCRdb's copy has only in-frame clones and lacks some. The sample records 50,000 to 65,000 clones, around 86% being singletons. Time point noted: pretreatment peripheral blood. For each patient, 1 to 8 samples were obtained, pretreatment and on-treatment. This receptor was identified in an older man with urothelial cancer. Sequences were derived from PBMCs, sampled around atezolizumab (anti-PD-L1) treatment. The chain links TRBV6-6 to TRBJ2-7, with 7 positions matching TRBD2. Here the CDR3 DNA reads TGTGCCAGCAGCCAGCCCGGCGGGAGTGGGGACGAGCAGTACTTC. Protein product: CASSQPGGSGDEQYF.